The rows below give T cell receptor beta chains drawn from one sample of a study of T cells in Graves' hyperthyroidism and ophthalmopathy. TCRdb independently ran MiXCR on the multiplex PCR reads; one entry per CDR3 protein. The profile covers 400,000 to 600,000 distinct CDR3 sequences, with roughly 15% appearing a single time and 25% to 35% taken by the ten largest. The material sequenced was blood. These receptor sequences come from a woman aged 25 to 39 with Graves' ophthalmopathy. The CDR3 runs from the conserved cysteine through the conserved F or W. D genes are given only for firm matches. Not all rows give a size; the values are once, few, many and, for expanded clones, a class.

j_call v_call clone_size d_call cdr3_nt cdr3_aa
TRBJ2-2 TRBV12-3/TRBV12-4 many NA TGTGCCAGCAGTTTGGTCCCGACAAAAAACACCGGGGAGCTGTTTTTT CASSLVPTKNTGELFF
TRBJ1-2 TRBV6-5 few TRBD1 TGTGCCAGCAGTTACTGGCAGGGGGGTAATGGCTACACCTTC CASSYWQGGNGYTF
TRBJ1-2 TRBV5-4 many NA TGTGCCAGCAGCGCTGGCCAGGGCCGGGACTATGGCTACACCTTC CASSAGQGRDYGYTF
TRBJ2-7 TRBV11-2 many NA TGTGCCAGCAGCCCACCGGCCCTTCCTACGATCGAGCAGTACTTC CASSPPALPTIEQYF
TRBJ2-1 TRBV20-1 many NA TGCAGTGCTAGAGCCAGTTACAATGAGCAGTTCTTC CSARASYNEQFF
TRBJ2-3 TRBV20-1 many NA TGCAGTGCTAGAGATCCTCCCCAGTTTACGCAGTATTTT CSARDPPQFTQYF
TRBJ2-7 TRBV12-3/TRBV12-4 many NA TGTGCCAGCACCCCCGGGTTCAGCTACGAGCAGTACTTC CASTPGFSYEQYF
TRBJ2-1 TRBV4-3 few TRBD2 TGCGCCAGCAGCCAAGATCTCGTAGCGGGAGGTATTATAGATGAGCAGTTCTTC CASSQDLVAGGIIDEQFF
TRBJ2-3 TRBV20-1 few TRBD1 TGCAGTGCTGGAGAACAGGGGGCCAGAGATACGCAGTATTTT CSAGEQGARDTQYF
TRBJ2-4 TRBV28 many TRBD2 TGTGCCAGCAGGGAGAGACTAGCGGGAGGGGACATTCAGTACTTC CASRERLAGGDIQYF
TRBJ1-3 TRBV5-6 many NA TGTGCCAGCCGAGGGCCTGGAAACACCATATATTTT CASRGPGNTIYF
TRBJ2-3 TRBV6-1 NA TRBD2 TGTGCCAGCAGTTCCCGGGAGTCCGGGGGGGTTACGCAGTATTTT CASSSRESGGVTQYF
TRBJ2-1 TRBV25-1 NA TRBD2 TGTGCCAGCAGTGCTATAAGCGGGAGCCTCTACAATGAGCAGTTCTTC CASSAISGSLYNEQFF
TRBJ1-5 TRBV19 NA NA TGTGCCAGTAGTAGAGGGGTTAGGCAGCCCCAGCATTTT CASSRGVRQPQHF
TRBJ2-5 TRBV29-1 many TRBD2 TGCAGCGGCCGGGGGGGGAGAGAGACCCAGTACTTC CSGRGGRETQYF
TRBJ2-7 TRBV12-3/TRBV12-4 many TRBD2 TGTGCCAGCAGTTTAGCTAGCGGGAGACCCAACTACTACGAGCAGTACTTC CASSLASGRPNYYEQYF
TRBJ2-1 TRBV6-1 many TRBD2 TGTGCCAGCAGGGGTAGCGGGAGGTGGGGGAGCCTCTGGAGAACCGAAGGCGGTCACAATGAGCAGTTCTTC CASRGSGRWGSLWRTEGGHNEQFF
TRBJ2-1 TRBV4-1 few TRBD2 TGCGCCAGCAGCCAAGATAGGCTAGCGGGAGATTTGTCCTACAATGAGCAGTTCTTC CASSQDRLAGDLSYNEQFF
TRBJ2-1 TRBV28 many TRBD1 TGTGCCACTGGGGGACAGGACCACCACAATGAGCAGTTCTTC CATGGQDHHNEQFF
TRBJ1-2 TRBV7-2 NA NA TGTGCCAGCAGCTCGCAGGGGGGCTACACCTTC CASSSQGGYTF
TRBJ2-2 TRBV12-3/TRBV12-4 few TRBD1 TGTGCCAGCACCTCGGACAGGGCGCCCGGGGAGCTGTTTTTT CASTSDRAPGELFF
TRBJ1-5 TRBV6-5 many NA TGTGCCAGCAACCTAGGGGGTCCACCCCAGCATTTT CASNLGGPPQHF
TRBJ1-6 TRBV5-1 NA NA TGCGCCAGCAGCGTGGCCGGCCCCTGGGGTTCACCCCTCCACTTT CASSVAGPWGSPLHF
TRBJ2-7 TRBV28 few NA TGTGCCAGCAGTTTCCAGGGTGGGGAGTCCTACGAGCAGTACTTC CASSFQGGESYEQYF
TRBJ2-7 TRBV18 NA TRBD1 TGTGCCAGCTCTTTACGAAGGGACAGAGCCTACGAGCAGTACTTC CASSLRRDRAYEQYF
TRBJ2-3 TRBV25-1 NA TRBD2 TGTGCCAGCAGTGAATCGGGAGGGCTGGCGCAGTATTTT CASSESGGLAQYF
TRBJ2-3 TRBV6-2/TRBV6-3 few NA TGTGCCAGCAGGGCCCGGGACGCCTCTAGCACAGATACGCAGTATTTT CASRARDASSTDTQYF
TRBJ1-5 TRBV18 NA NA TGTGCCAGCTCCCCGGACATGGGGGCGGTCCAGCCCCAGCATTTT CASSPDMGAVQPQHF
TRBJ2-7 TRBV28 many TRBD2 TGTGCCAGCGACCGGACTAGCGGGATATACGAGCAGTACTTC CASDRTSGIYEQYF
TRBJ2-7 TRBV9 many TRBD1 TGTGCCAGCAGCGAGACGGGACAGGGGTCGGACGAGCAGTACTTC CASSETGQGSDEQYF
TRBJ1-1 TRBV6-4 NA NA TGTGCCAGCAGTGCTGAGGGGTTCACTGAAGCTTTCTTT CASSAEGFTEAFF
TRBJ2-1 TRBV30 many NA TGTGCCTGGAGTGAAAACTTGGGGGAGCAGTTCTTC CAWSENLGEQFF
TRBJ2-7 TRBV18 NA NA TGTGCCAGCTCACCGCCAGGGTGGGACTACGAGCAGTACTTC CASSPPGWDYEQYF
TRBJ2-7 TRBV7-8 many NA TGTGCCAGCAGCTCAGGCGCACTGAACGAGCAGTACTTC CASSSGALNEQYF